These 27 T cell receptor beta chains originate from one sample sequenced in a study of T cells in Graves' hyperthyroidism and ophthalmopathy. There were TCR beta CDR3 regions amplified from RNA transcripts. Initially, a first-round RT-PCR of the TCR CDR3 employed the HTBI primer set. TCRdb reanalysed the multiplex PCR reads using MiXCR and keeps one entry per CDR3 protein. Found here are approximately 210,000 distinct CDR3 sequences, under 20% of them singletons; the top ten hold approximately 46%. Sequencing used blood. These receptors were collected from a man aged 50 or older with Graves' hyperthyroidism.

This clonotype was counted at least ten times. The chain is built from TRBV11-1 and TRBJ2-5; D tentatively fits TRBD1 or TRBD2 (5 bases each). The V end was cut by 5 bases, the J end by 1 base, with 14 bases between. The CDR3 covers 15 residues. The germline CDR1 and CDR2 sequences are SGHAT and FQDESV (reference sequence). In nucleotides, the CDR3 is TGTGCCAGCAGCCCTGGGACCAATACCCAAGAGACCCAGTACTTC. It is translated as CASSPGTNTQETQYF.

About this clonotype itself: A single base separates this from a much larger clone, so it may be a read error. J is TRBJ2-1 and V is TRBV7-9; TRBD2 matches 10 bases. Germline loops: CDR1 SEHNR, CDR2 FQNEAQ (reference sequence). This CDR3 is 17 amino acids long. In nucleotides, the CDR3 is TGTACCAGCAGCTCTGGTTGGCTAGCGGGAGCAGGCGGTGAGCAGTTCTTC. Translating gives CTSSSGWLAGAGGEQFF.

This clonotype was recorded at least ten times. The gene calls are TRBV4-2 and TRBJ2-1; 15 bases are a match to TRBD2. The CDR3 consists of 16 residues. The J segment lost 7 bases and the V segment lost 1 base, leaving 2 bases of the junction unmatched. Germline CDR1 reads LGHNA; CDR2 reads YNFKEQ. The CDR3 coding sequence is TGTGCCAGCAGCCAAGTGGGGACTAGCGGGAGGAATGAGCAGTTCTTC. Encoded protein: CASSQVGTSGRNEQFF.

The chain has TRBV11-2 and TRBJ2-1; 10 bases agree with TRBD2. The J segment lost 6 bases and the V segment lost 3 bases, leaving 5 bases of the junction unmatched. CDR1 and CDR2 from the germline V gene are SGHAT and FQNNGV. This CDR3 is 15 amino acids long. The CDR3 sequence: CASSFSSSGSNEQFF. The CDR3 bases are TGTGCCAGCAGCTTTTCTTCTAGCGGGAGCAATGAGCAGTTCTTC.

At least ten counts were recorded for this clonotype. CDR3 bases: TGTGCCAGCGCAGGACAGCGGGGGTCACCCCTCCACTTT. This translates into CASAGQRGSPLHF. The rearrangement uses TRBV2 and TRBJ1-6; D might be TRBD1 (6 bases). Trimming shortened V by 8 bases and J by 10 bases, and 15 bases separated the two germline ends. CDR1 is SNHLY and CDR2 is FYNNEI in the germline V gene. The CDR3 totals 13 residues. Supplemented by reference TRBV2 and TRBJ1-6, the full variable domain reads EPEVTQTPSHQVTQMGQEVILRCVPISNHLYFYWYRQILGQKVEFLVSFYNNEISEKSEIFDDQFSVERPDGSNFTLKIRSTKLEDSAMYFCASAGQRGSPLHFGNGTRLTVT.

Only a few counts were recorded for this clonotype. The V gene is TRBV28, the J gene TRBJ2-3; D possibly uses TRBD1 or TRBD2 (6 bases each). The CDR3 spans 17 residues. Germline V CDR1 and CDR2: MDHEN, SYDVKM. Trimming shortened V by 4 bases and J by 4 bases, and 21 bases separated the two germline ends. Here the CDR3 DNA reads TGTGCCAGCAGTTGGGACCTGGGGGGCTCTAGCGCAGATACGCAGTATTTT. Its translation is CASSWDLGGSSADTQYF.

Many counts were recorded for this clonotype. This rearrangement joins TRBV7-8 to TRBJ2-1, with D possibly TRBD2 on 5 matching bases. In germline, CDR1 is SGHVS, CDR2 FQNEAQ. The V and J ends lost 0 bases and 3 bases respectively, with 12 bases between them. The CDR3 loop spans 16 amino acids. The CDR3 sequence: CASSLAPDLGYNEQFF. The CDR3, as DNA: TGTGCCAGCAGCTTAGCTCCGGACTTGGGCTACAATGAGCAGTTCTTC.

The chain is built from TRBV18 and TRBJ2-1; D uncertain. Trimming stripped 3 bases from V and 2 bases from J, with 11 bases between. Per germline, CDR1 KGHSH and CDR2 LQKENI. CDR3 length: 15 residues. The CDR3 bases are TGTGCCAGCTCACCCCCCAAACCCGCCTACAATGAGCAGTTCTTC. It encodes CASSPPKPAYNEQFF.

V usage is TRBV7-3 and J usage is TRBJ1-1; 9 nucleotides line up with TRBD1. CDR1 is SGHTA and CDR2 is FQGTGA in the germline V gene. After removal of 0 bases from V and 10 bases from J, the junction contained 9 bases not matched to a gene. This CDR3 is built from 15 residues. The CDR3 here is CASSLTGTGGAGAFF. The CDR3 DNA follows: TGTGCCAGCAGCTTAACCGGAACAGGGGGCGCCGGAGCTTTCTTT. Full variable domain (remainder filled in from reference TRBV7-3 and TRBJ1-1): GAGVSQTPSNKVTEKGKYVELRCDPISGHTALYWYRQSLGQGPEFLIYFQGTGAADDSGLPNDRFFAVRPEGSVSTLKIQRTERGDSAVYLCASSLTGTGGAGAFFGQGTRLTVV.

As regards this clonotype: A much larger clone lies a single base off, so this may be a read error. V and J are TRBV5-1 and TRBJ2-1, with D perhaps being TRBD1 or TRBD2 (6 bases each). The germline V gene encodes CDR1 SGHRS and CDR2 YFSETQ. This CDR3 region has 16 residues. As DNA, the CDR3 is TGCGCCAGCAGCTTGTATACCGGGGGCTCCTACAATGAGCAGCTCTTC. It specifies CASSLYTGGSYNEQLF.

The chain has TRBV7-2 and TRBJ1-5; D not certain. This CDR3 is built from 16 residues. Germline V CDR1 and CDR2: SGHTA, FQGNSA. V lost 1 base, J lost 3 bases, and 13 bases lay in between. This chain's CDR3 is CASSLGFGRLNQPQHF. Written as DNA, the CDR3 is TGTGCCAGCAGCTTAGGTTTCGGGCGACTCAATCAGCCCCAGCATTTT.

This clonotype showed up just a few times. V gene TRBV5-1 combines with J gene TRBJ1-5; no firm D call. CDR3 length: 15 amino acids. Looked up from germline, CDR1 is SGHRS and CDR2 is YFSETQ. With 0 bases removed from V and 3 bases from J, the gap between germline ends came to 10 bases. The CDR3 loop reads CASSLDSSNNQPQHF. CDR3 nucleotide sequence: TGCGCCAGCAGCTTGGACAGTTCTAACAATCAGCCCCAGCATTTT.

This clonotype was picked up a small number of times. This rearrangement joins TRBV30 to TRBJ2-3; 14 nucleotides match TRBD2. The CDR3 sequence is 16 residues long. Germline V gives CDR1 GTSNPN, CDR2 SVGIG (reference sequence). V was pared by 0 bases and J by 5 bases, with 4 bases of the junction left unmatched. The CDR3 protein is CAWSVGLAGVGDTQYF. For the CDR3, the DNA is TGTGCCTGGAGTGTGGGACTAGCGGGAGTTGGAGATACGCAGTATTTT.

This clonotype showed up many times. This sequence joins TRBV28 and TRBJ1-2, with D hard to call. CDR1 MDHEN and CDR2 SYDVKM come from the germline V gene. This CDR3 spans 10 amino acids. Trimming pared 2 bases from V and 6 bases from J, leaving 1 base between. The CDR3 DNA reads TGTGCCAGCAGTTTAAATGGCTACACCTTC. Amino acid sequence: CASSLNGYTF.

This clonotype was seen more than once but under ten times. The CDR3 sequence: CASSLGQANQPQHF. CDR3 bases: TGCGCCAGCAGCTTGGGACAAGCCAATCAGCCCCAGCATTTT. The chain joins TRBV5-1 to TRBJ1-5; the D is unclear. CDR1 SGHRS and CDR2 YFSETQ come from the germline V gene. CDR3 length: 14 amino acids. V lost 0 bases, J lost 3 bases, and 7 bases lay in between.

This clonotype was counted a few times. The CDR3 sequence: CASSPREGAWGSPLHF. The CDR3 nucleotides read TGTGCCAGCTCTCCCCGTGAGGGGGCCTGGGGTTCACCCCTCCACTTT. The chain is built from TRBV18 and TRBJ1-6; TRBD1 matches 7 bases. V lost 6 bases and J lost 9; bases outside the gene matches: 14. Germline V gene data show CDR1 as KGHSH and CDR2 as LQKENI. The CDR3 consists of 16 residues.

V is TRBV30 and J is TRBJ2-1, with TRBD2 matching over 13 bases. V lost 0 bases, J lost 4 bases, and 12 bases stayed unmatched. Germline V gene sequence: CDR1 GTSNPN, CDR2 SVGIG (reference sequence). The CDR3 runs 19 residues. The CDR3, as DNA: TGTGCCTGGAGTGTAGAACTAGCGGGAGGGCCGGGGCTTTACAATGAGCAGTTCTTC. Amino acid sequence: CAWSVELAGGPGLYNEQFF.

The chain couples TRBV27 to TRBJ1-2; TRBD1 might be the D (5 bases). The length of the CDR3 is 14 residues. Germline V gene lookup returns CDR1 MNHEY and CDR2 SMNVEV (reference sequence). V was pared by 3 bases and J by 6 bases, with 14 bases between. This CDR3 is CASSFRGGRDGYTF. DNA for the CDR3: TGTGCCAGCAGTTTCCGGGGCGGAAGAGATGGCTACACCTTC.

This clonotype occurred many times. The chain employs TRBV2 and TRBJ2-1, with a weak D call TRBD1 (6 bases). The V gene's germline CDR1 is SNHLY and CDR2 FYNNEI. The V and J ends lost 8 bases and 4 bases respectively, with 15 bases between them. The CDR3 is made up of 14 amino acids. The CDR3 here is CASAQSQGYNEQFF. The DNA of the CDR3 is TGTGCCAGCGCCCAATCACAGGGTTACAATGAGCAGTTCTTC. The full variable domain, in which reference TRBV2 and TRBJ2-1 provide the parts outside the CDR3, is EPEVTQTPSHQVTQMGQEVILRCVPISNHLYFYWYRQILGQKVEFLVSFYNNEISEKSEIFDDQFSVERPDGSNFTLKIRSTKLEDSAMYFCASAQSQGYNEQFFGPGTRLTVL.

In this sample, this clonotype turned up many times. The chain joins TRBV20-1 to TRBJ1-6; TRBD1 matches at 7 bases. CDR3 length: 17 amino acids. Trimming took 4 bases from V and 0 from J; bases not matched to a gene: 9. Germline CDR1 reads DFQATT; CDR2 reads SNEGSKA (reference sequence). In DNA form, the CDR3 reads TGCAGTGCTAAGGACAGGACGCAGGGCTCCTATAATTCACCCCTCCACTTT. Protein sequence: CSAKDRTQGSYNSPLHF.

Many counts were recorded for this clonotype. The V and J genes are TRBV7-9 and TRBJ1-2; perhaps TRBD1 as D (6 bases). Trimming took 4 bases from V and 3 from J, leaving 21 bases between them. The CDR3 is made up of 17 amino acids. Germline-derived CDR1 and CDR2 are SEHNR and FQNEAQ (reference sequence). The CDR3 DNA reads as TGTGCCAGCAGCTCCCTGGTCCGGACAGTGGGCGACTATGGCTACACCTTC. Protein: CASSSLVRTVGDYGYTF.

V is TRBV27 and J is TRBJ1-4, with TRBD1 as a possible D gene (5 bases). The germline CDR1 and CDR2 sequences are MNHEY and SMNVEV (reference sequence). V dropped 3 bases and J dropped 0 bases, with 11 bases sitting between them. The CDR3 contains 16 residues. The CDR3 here is CASSFSLGATNEKLFF. CDR3 sequence (DNA): TGTGCCAGCAGTTTCAGCCTGGGGGCAACTAATGAAAAACTGTTTTTT.

This clonotype was seen more than once but under ten times. The chain combines TRBV29-1 with TRBJ2-7, with D hard to call. The ends were cut back, 5 bases at V and 4 bases at J, with 18 bases in the middle. The CDR3 spans 14 residues. Germline V gene data show CDR1 as SQVTM and CDR2 as ANQGSEA. The DNA for the CDR3 is TGCAGCGTTAATAGCCCCGGACGGTGGTACGAGCAGTACTTC. As protein: CSVNSPGRWYEQYF.

This clonotype was found many times. The rearrangement uses TRBV10-3 and TRBJ2-5; D remains ambiguous. V was cut by 4 bases and J by 0 bases, with 6 bases left in between. Germline-derived CDR1 and CDR2 are ENHRY and SYGVKD. The CDR3 is made up of 13 amino acids. The CDR3 here is CAISVENQETQYF. CDR3 in DNA: TGTGCCATCAGTGTCGAAAACCAAGAGACCCAGTACTTC.

This clonotype was recorded a few times. The chain combines TRBV6-1 with TRBJ2-7; 9 bases are a match to TRBD1. V shed 6 bases and J 2 bases; nucleotides not matched to a gene: 5. The CDR3 runs to 14 residues. Germline-derived CDR1 and CDR2 are MNHNS and SASEGT. The CDR3 spells CASRWTGETYEQYF. The CDR3 coding sequence is TGTGCCAGCAGATGGACAGGGGAAACCTACGAGCAGTACTTC.

V is TRBV28 and J is TRBJ2-5; the D call may be TRBD1 or TRBD2 (5 bases each). Germline loops: CDR1 MDHEN, CDR2 SYDVKM. Trimming took off 5 bases at V and 1 base at J, with 8 bases between the two ends. The CDR3 loop spans 13 amino acids. The CDR3 is CASSGDGQETQYF. DNA of the CDR3: TGTGCCAGCAGTGGGGACGGCCAAGAGACCCAGTACTTC.

This clonotype was seen at least ten times. The chain carries TRBV6-2 or TRBV6-3 and TRBJ1-2, with 11 bases aligning to TRBD1. Germline values: CDR1 MNHEY, CDR2 SVGEGT. This CDR3 region has 15 residues. The V segment lost 2 bases and the J segment 7 bases; nucleotides outside the gene matches: 6. Here the CDR3 reads CASSYVGQGAAGYTF. The DNA of the CDR3 is TGTGCCAGCAGTTACGTCGGACAGGGGGCTGCTGGCTACACCTTC.